This T cell receptor (beta chain) was identified in a study of T cell repertoires in cytomegalovirus infection. Study-level background: Indications came from public TCR beta signatures; they pointed to CMV infection and to a matching HLA type.

A single record per CDR3 protein comes from TCRdb applying MiXCR to the reads. The sample has 200,000 to 300,000 distinct CDR3 sequences; 12% are singletons. Study conclusions and caveats: CMV carriers having the relevant HLA were flagged by cumulative public TCR beta family frequency. Within the response measured ex vivo, HLA-C-restricted CMV-specific TCR beta clonotypes were dominant.

This clonotype showed up just a few times. What it recognizes is unknown. Per germline, CDR1 MNHEY and CDR2 SVGEGT. The CDR3 contains 15 residues. V lost 5 bases, J lost 6 bases, and 20 bases lay in between. The chain links TRBV6-2 or TRBV6-3 to TRBJ2-7; the D gene is possibly TRBD1 (6 bases). This TCR came from a human donor in good health (CMV status not recorded). Some clones in this sample may be carry-over from other donors' samples. Sequencing used PBMCs. The CDR3 DNA reads as TGTGCCAGCAGTCCCCTTCGCCAGGGGAACTCCGAGCAGTACTTC. This gives the protein CASSPLRQGNSEQYF.